These T cell receptor beta chains were read from a single sample in a study of CD8+CD57+ T cells in acquired aplastic anemia. MiXCR, run by TCRdb on the reads, gives a single entry per CDR3 protein. The sample includes some 42,000 distinct CDR3 sequences, approximately 67% of them seen just once. Sequenced: sorted CD4+, CD8+, or CD8+CD57+ T cells (not recorded which) from PBMCs. These TCRs come from a human donor in good health, serving as a control. Both conserved end residues are part of each CDR3. D genes are given only for firm matches. Only some rows state a clone size, as once, few, many or a class for expanded clones.

clone_size j_call v_call d_call cdr3_aa cdr3_nt
NA TRBJ1-6 TRBV2 NA CASSLRAAGSPLHF TGTGCCAGCAGCTTAAGGGCAGCGGGTTCACCCCTCCACTTT
medium-sized TRBJ1-5 TRBV20-1 TRBD1 CSAVGTGGGQPQHF TGCAGTGCCGTGGGAACAGGGGGTGGACAGCCCCAGCATTTT
NA TRBJ1-1 TRBV2 NA CASEGQNTEAFF TGTGCCAGCGAGGGGCAGAACACTGAAGCTTTCTTT
NA TRBJ2-7 TRBV24-1 NA CATSESRDVGEQYF TGTGCCACCAGTGAATCGCGGGACGTCGGCGAGCAGTACTTC
NA TRBJ2-7 TRBV29-1 TRBD1 CSVRDRAYEQYF TGCAGCGTTCGGGACAGGGCCTACGAGCAGTACTTC
NA TRBJ2-7 TRBV7-8 TRBD2 CASSLRSAGTTEQYF TGTGCCAGCAGCTTACGCTCAGCGGGAACTACGGAGCAGTACTTC
NA TRBJ1-2 TRBV7-9 NA CASSSPDRLYGYTF TGTGCCAGCAGCTCCCCCGACAGGCTCTATGGCTACACCTTC
NA TRBJ2-5 TRBV13 NA CASSALGTQYF TGTGCCAGCAGCGCCCTAGGGACCCAGTACTTC
NA TRBJ1-1 TRBV7-8 TRBD1 CASSSDRGTEAFF TGTGCCAGCAGCTCGGACAGGGGTACTGAAGCTTTCTTT
few TRBJ2-1 TRBV29-1 NA CSVADTDPYNEQFF TGCAGCGTTGCCGACACCGACCCTTACAATGAGCAGTTCTTC
once TRBJ2-7 TRBV25-1 NA CAIGLGSEQYF TGTGCCATCGGTTTGGGCTCCGAGCAGTACTTC
medium-sized TRBJ2-7 TRBV19 TRBD2 CASSVGTSGYEQYF TGTGCCAGTAGTGTGGGGACTAGCGGCTACGAGCAGTACTTC
NA TRBJ2-7 TRBV7-2 TRBD1 CASSLGAAGGSYEQYF TGTGCCAGCAGCTTAGGGGCGGCAGGGGGCTCCTACGAGCAGTACTTC
NA TRBJ2-1 TRBV24-1 NA CATSDPRGLLHNEQFF TGTGCCACCAGTGATCCCCGGGGCTTACTTCACAATGAGCAGTTCTTC
NA TRBJ1-5 TRBV24-1 TRBD1 CATSERTGGDQPQHF TGTGCCACCAGTGAGCGGACAGGGGGTGATCAGCCCCAGCATTTT
many TRBJ2-7 TRBV19 TRBD1 CASSIGSPPDRGYEQYF TGTGCCAGTAGTATAGGATCCCCCCCGGACAGGGGGTACGAGCAGTACTTC
NA TRBJ1-2 TRBV9 NA CASSVARRDYGYTF TGTGCCAGCAGCGTAGCAAGGAGAGACTATGGCTACACCTTC
NA TRBJ1-6 TRBV7-9 NA CASSLISPLHF TGTGCCAGCAGCTTAATCTCACCCCTCCACTTT